These T cell receptor beta chains were read from a single sample in a study of cytomegalovirus exposure and HLA in healthy donors. This table comes from immunoSEQ multiplex PCR, and its TCRdb copy is limited to in-frame clones, with some not included. The sample contains 150,000 to 200,000 clones, about 81% of which appear only once. Input material: PBMCs. All receptors come from a man between 18 and 35 years old in good health and CMV-seronegative. The CDR3 runs from the conserved cysteine through the conserved F or W. The D gene is left open where the match is weak. Expanded clones are given a class, and other clones once, few, many or no size at all.

len,abundance,j_gene,v_gene,d_gene,CDR3nt,CDR3aa
14,few,TRBJ2-3,TRBV9,.,TGTGCCAGCAGCGCCAGCGGTAGCACAGATACGCAGTATTTT,CASSASGSTDTQYF
15,.,TRBJ1-6,TRBV11-2,.,TGTGCCAGCAGCTTAGATCGCCTACGAACCTCACCCCTCCACTTT,CASSLDRLRTSPLHF
11,.,TRBJ2-7,TRBV7-4,.,TGTGCCAGCAGCCCCCGTCTCGAGCAGTACTTC,CASSPRLEQYF
14,.,TRBJ2-5,TRBV5-1,TRBD1,TGCGCCAGCAGCTCTGACAGGGGGGTAGAGACCCAGTACTTC,CASSSDRGVETQYF
14,.,TRBJ1-5,TRBV7-9,TRBD1,TGTGCCAGCAGCGGGACAGGGGCCAATCAGCCCCAGCATTTT,CASSGTGANQPQHF
16,few,TRBJ2-5,TRBV19,.,TGTGCCAGTAGTATTAGCTCCCTCTCAGGGGCGGAGACCCAGTACTTC,CASSISSLSGAETQYF
16,.,TRBJ2-3,TRBV5-1,TRBD2,TGCGCCAGCAGCTTGCGGACTAGTGGAAACTTGGATACGCAGTATTTT,CASSLRTSGNLDTQYF
15,.,TRBJ2-5,TRBV9,.,TGTGCCAGCAGCGACACCCCCAGGGGTAAAGAGACCCAGTACTTC,CASSDTPRGKETQYF
17,.,TRBJ2-1,TRBV7-2,TRBD2,TGTGCCAGCAACACGGGAGGGGGTCGTCCGTCCTACAATGAGCAGTTCTTC,CASNTGGGRPSYNEQFF
15,.,TRBJ2-1,TRBV29-1,TRBD2,TGCAGCGTTGTCTCGCGGGAGGGCTCCTACAATGAGCAGTTCTTC,CSVVSREGSYNEQFF
15,.,TRBJ1-6,TRBV4-3,TRBD1,TGCGCCAGCAGACTTACGGGACAGTATAATTCACCCCTCCACTTT,CASRLTGQYNSPLHF
19,once,TRBJ2-7,TRBV15,TRBD1,TGTGCCACCAGCAGAGCTAATCCGGGACAGTTCGTAATTTCCTACGAGCAGTACTTC,CATSRANPGQFVISYEQYF
16,.,TRBJ1-3,TRBV9,TRBD1,TGTGCCAGCAGCGAGACAGGGTCTAACTCTGGAAACACCATATATTTT,CASSETGSNSGNTIYF
15,few,TRBJ2-5,TRBV11-2,.,TGTGCCAGCAGCTTAGGTCAGGGAGGCCGCGAGACCCAGTACTTC,CASSLGQGGRETQYF
14,.,TRBJ1-2,TRBV23-1,.,TGCGCCAGCAGAGTGGGGGGGCGCTTGTATGGCTACACCTTC,CASRVGGRLYGYTF
19,.,TRBJ1-4,TRBV7-5,.,TGTGCCAGAAGCGGGCCAAACAGGGGGCGGGGGACAACTAATGAAAAACTGTTTTTT,CARSGPNRGRGTTNEKLFF
16,.,TRBJ2-7,TRBV4-1,TRBD2,TGCGCCAGCAGCCAAGATCGGCTAGCGGGTTCCTACGAGCAGTACTTC,CASSQDRLAGSYEQYF
18,.,TRBJ1-1,TRBV7-9,.,TGTGCCAGCAGCTTATCCCAGGGCGGGGAACCCGTGGGCTCTGAAGCTTTCTTT,CASSLSQGGEPVGSEAFF
14,once,TRBJ1-4,TRBV6-1,TRBD1,TGTGCCAGCAGTGAGACAGGGACTAATGAAAAACTGTTTTTT,CASSETGTNEKLFF
15,.,TRBJ2-1,TRBV7-3,TRBD2,TGTGCCAGCAGCCCGGGGACTAGCGTCTACAATGAGCAGTTCTTC,CASSPGTSVYNEQFF
16,once,TRBJ2-6,TRBV2,.,TGTGCCAGCGGTGGGCGCGGGCATCCTGGGGCCAACGTCCTGACTTTC,CASGGRGHPGANVLTF
12,.,TRBJ2-7,TRBV10-3,.,TGTGCCATCAGTACTGGGGGGTACGAGCAGTACTTC,CAISTGGYEQYF
15,.,TRBJ2-1,TRBV7-2,TRBD2,TGTGCCAGCAGCCCACTAGCGGGCGAATACAATGAGCAGTTCTTC,CASSPLAGEYNEQFF
12,.,TRBJ2-1,TRBV7-2,TRBD2,TGTGCCAGCAGCGAAAGACTAGCGGTTAAGTTCTTC,CASSERLAVKFF
15,.,TRBJ2-2,TRBV9,.,TGTGCCAGCAGCGTACGCTGGCGGTCGGGCGGGGAGCTGTTTTTT,CASSVRWRSGGELFF
15,.,TRBJ2-7,TRBV7-8,.,TGTGCCAGCAGCTTAGAAAGGCTAGTTTCCTACGAGCAGTACTTC,CASSLERLVSYEQYF
16,.,TRBJ2-2,TRBV11-2,TRBD1,TGTGCCAGCCGGCGACCGGGGACAGGAAACACCGGGGAGCTGTTTTTT,CASRRPGTGNTGELFF
17,.,TRBJ2-7,TRBV5-8,TRBD2,TGTGCCAGCAGCTTGGGGTTTTCCCACAAGCGGGGGGGCGAGCAGTACTTC,CASSLGFSHKRGGEQYF
23,.,TRBJ1-4,TRBV10-3,TRBD1,TGTGCCATCAGTGAGTTTGCCGGACAGGGGGCCGCGGAAATAGCCAGTGCTAATGAAAAACTGTTTTTT,CAISEFAGQGAAEIASANEKLFF
15,.,TRBJ2-1,TRBV19,.,TGTGCCAGTAACGGGCAGGGGACCCCTTCGGATGAGCAGTTCTTC,CASNGQGTPSDEQFF
16,few,TRBJ2-3,TRBV18,TRBD2,TGTGCCAGCTCACCAAGAATAGCGGGAGATGTGGATACGCAGTATTTT,CASSPRIAGDVDTQYF
16,.,TRBJ1-6,TRBV4-1,.,TGCGCCAGCAGCCAAGAAACGACCAGGGCAAATTCACCCCTCCACTTT,CASSQETTRANSPLHF
14,.,TRBJ1-2,TRBV30,.,TGTGCCTGGAGCCAAGAGCTCAGGGCCGGTGGCTACACCTTC,CAWSQELRAGGYTF
18,once,TRBJ1-2,TRBV7-8,.,TGTGCCAGCAGCCGAACGAGCTCACAGGGCCGGAAGGGTTATGGCTACACCTTC,CASSRTSSQGRKGYGYTF
11,.,TRBJ2-3,TRBV9,.,TGTGCCAGCATAGATGGAGATACGCAGTATTTT,CASIDGDTQYF
15,.,TRBJ2-6,TRBV11-2,.,TGTGCCAGCAGCCGTACGGTGAATGGGGCCAACGTCCTGACTTTC,CASSRTVNGANVLTF